The following is a TCR beta chain sequence with its context. As yet, its antigen is unknown. Positive magnetic bead selection was used to isolate CD4+ and CD8+ cells; purity was checked by flow cytometry. This sample was included in a study of somatic mutations in cytotoxic T cells in rheumatoid arthritis. In the study overall: Purity of nearly 100% was reached when some V beta antibody-stained T-cell populations were flow-sorted, including V beta1+ cells sequenced for TCRB.

Overall study findings and caveats: Clonality measured in CD8+ T cells did not differ significantly between rheumatoid arthritis patients and age-matched healthy controls.

Some clones are missing from TCRdb's copy, which holds only in-frame ones; the method was immunoSEQ multiplex PCR. The sample holds more than 35,000 clones, about 80% seen once. Germline V gives CDR1 MDHEN, CDR2 SYDVKM. The CDR3 totals 14 residues. Trimming took 5 bases from V and 4 from J, leaving 11 bases between them. The origin of this receptor is a man aged 40-55 years in good health. Material: CD8+ T cells sorted from blood. The chain uses TRBV28 and TRBJ2-2; possible D gene TRBD1, 6 bases. The CDR3 DNA follows: TGTGCCAGCAGTAACAGGGTCGTCACCGGGGAGCTGTTTTTT. Protein sequence: CASSNRVVTGELFF.